This entry lists 32 T cell receptor beta chains sequenced from one sample in a study of blood T cell repertoires in COVID-19. The method was immunoSEQ multiplex PCR; TCRdb's version includes in-frame clones alone and lacks a portion of them. The table records over 250,000 clones, about 86% of them present only once. Sample: PBMCs or T cells enriched from blood (not recorded which). The receptor source for this set is a man under 40 with acute COVID-19.

The chain links TRBV9 to TRBJ1-4; TRBD1 matches at 7 bases. CDR1 is SGDLS and CDR2 is YYNGEE in the germline V gene. The CDR3 runs 14 residues. With V trimmed by 3 bases and J by 11 bases, 10 bases remained unmatched. CDR3 residues: CASSARGTKEKLFF. In DNA, the CDR3 is TGTGCCAGCAGCGCCAGGGGGACGAAAGAGAAACTGTTTTTT.

V and J are TRBV3-1 (or the pseudogene TRBV3-2) and TRBJ2-1, with D uncertain. Trimming shortened V by 0 bases and J by 0 bases, and 9 bases separated the two germline ends. CDR1 is LGHDT, CDR2 YNNKEL, per germline (reference sequence). The CDR3 covers 16 residues. The CDR3 loop is CASSQDLRSSYNEQFF. The CDR3 bases are TGTGCCAGCAGCCAAGATCTTAGGAGCTCCTACAATGAGCAGTTCTTC.

J is TRBJ2-6 and V is TRBV28; D perhaps matches TRBD2 (5 bases). The CDR3 totals 15 residues. V was shortened by 6 bases and J by 0 bases, with 9 bases between the two germline ends. From germline, CDR1 is MDHEN and CDR2 SYDVKM. The CDR3 loop reads CASRGEGSGANVLTF. Written as DNA, the CDR3 is TGTGCCAGCAGAGGAGAGGGCTCTGGGGCCAACGTCCTGACTTTC.

This rearrangement joins TRBV29-1 to TRBJ1-1, with D perhaps TRBD1 (5 bases). This CDR3 region has 14 residues. Trimming removed 5 bases at V and 2 bases at J, with 15 bases between. The V gene's germline CDR1 is SQVTM and CDR2 ANQGSEA. CDR3 residues: CSVLGARLNTEAFF. CDR3 in DNA: TGCAGCGTTCTAGGGGCCAGGCTAAACACTGAAGCTTTCTTT.

The chain couples TRBV5-6 to TRBJ1-2; 7 nucleotides agree with TRBD1. The CDR3 sequence is 16 residues long. With V trimmed by 2 bases and J by 8 bases, 15 bases remained unmatched. Germline lookup yields CDR1 SGHDT and CDR2 YYEEEE. The chain's CDR3 is CASSLDPGQAMRGYTF. CDR3 DNA sequence: TGTGCCAGCAGCTTAGATCCCGGACAGGCAATGAGGGGCTACACCTTC.

Comment on this clone: The identical CDR3 is also encoded by other nucleotide sequences in the sample. The chain carries TRBV6-6 and TRBJ1-3, with D perhaps matching TRBD1 (5 bases). The germline V gene has CDR1 MNHNY and CDR2 SVGAGI (reference sequence). The CDR3 is made up of 15 amino acids. V was pared by 3 bases and J by 0 bases, with 9 bases between. CDR3 DNA sequence: TGTGCCAGCAGTTATGACAGCATCTCTGGAAACACCATATATTTT. Its protein product is CASSYDSISGNTIYF.

The CDR3: CASSYYRGRLANTGELFF. Here the CDR3 DNA reads TGTGCCAGCAGTTACTACAGGGGGCGTCTAGCGAACACCGGGGAGCTGTTTTTT. The V call is TRBV6-2 or TRBV6-3, the J call TRBJ2-2, with 9 bases identical to TRBD1. The germline V gene has CDR1 MNHEY and CDR2 SVGEGT. The CDR3 contains 18 residues. The V segment lost 1 base and the J segment 0 bases; nucleotides outside the gene matches: 6.

The rearrangement uses TRBV23-1 and TRBJ2-7, with 7 positions matching TRBD1. TRBV23-1 is an open reading frame whose function is uncertain. The V and J ends lost 4 bases and 5 bases, in that order; junction bases with no gene match: 8. The CDR3 has 14 amino acids. CDR3 region: CASSPTGNGNEQYV. DNA of the CDR3: TGCGCCAGCAGTCCGACAGGGAATGGTAACGAGCAGTACGTC.

CDR3: CASSLISGGYNEQFF. The CDR3 DNA follows: TGTGCCAGCAGCCTAATTAGCGGGGGGTATAATGAGCAGTTCTTC. V usage is TRBV5-5 and J usage is TRBJ2-1; 10 positions agree with TRBD2. CDR3 length: 15 amino acids. Trimming removed 4 bases from V and 7 bases from J; junction bases left unmatched: 8. The germline gives CDR1 SGHKS, CDR2 YYEKEE (reference sequence). Complete variable domain (other parts from reference TRBV5-5 and TRBJ2-1): DAGVTQSPTHLIKTRGQQVTLRCSPISGHKSVSWYQQVLGQGPQFIFQYYEKEERGRGNFPDRFSARQFPNYSSELNVNALLLGDSALYLCASSLISGGYNEQFFGPGTRLTVL.

The chain recombines TRBV19 with TRBJ1-2, with D maybe TRBD1 (5 bases). Germline CDR1 LNHDA, CDR2 SQIVND (reference sequence). The CDR3 sequence is 14 residues long. Trimming shortened V by 0 bases and J by 7 bases, and 12 bases separated the two germline ends. The CDR3 sequence is CASSIESGARGYTF. As DNA, the CDR3 is TGTGCCAGTAGTATAGAGAGCGGGGCGCGTGGCTACACCTTC.

The chain couples TRBV6-5 to TRBJ1-1; 9 positions agree with TRBD1. Germline V gene lookup returns CDR1 MNHEY and CDR2 SVGAGI. The J segment lost 6 bases and the V segment lost 10 bases, leaving 12 bases of the junction unmatched. There are 14 residues in the CDR3. CDR3 DNA: TGTGCCATCGCTAGGACAGGGGCAAAACCTGAAGCTTTCTTT. Translating gives CAIARTGAKPEAFF.

This chain connects TRBV19 to TRBJ1-1; the match to TRBD1 covers 7 bases. The V segment lost 7 bases and the J segment 2 bases; nucleotides outside the gene matches: 13. The germline gives CDR1 LNHDA, CDR2 SQIVND (reference sequence). This CDR3 comprises 16 residues. CDR3 sequence (DNA): TGTGCCAGTATCCTGGATCCAGGGACAGATAACACTGAAGCTTTCTTT. Its protein product is CASILDPGTDNTEAFF.

The chain uses TRBV28 and TRBJ1-2, with 7 bases fitting TRBD1. V dropped 5 bases and J dropped 5; count of bases not matched to a gene: 11. Germline lookup yields CDR1 MDHEN and CDR2 SYDVKM. The CDR3 is 15 residues long. The CDR3 DNA is TGTGCCAGCAGTCCAAGGACAGGCCATTGGTATGGCTACACCTTC. Protein: CASSPRTGHWYGYTF.

J is TRBJ2-7 and V is TRBV21-1; the D segment call TRBD2 is taken from the table without a DNA check. TRBV21-1 is listed as a pseudogene. There are 16 residues in the CDR3. CDR3 loop: CASNTLTSGRPDEQYV. DNA of the CDR3: TGTGCCAGCAACACCTTGACTAGCGGGAGACCCGACGAGCAGTACGTC.

The chain employs TRBV6-4 and TRBJ2-3, with 9 bases that match TRBD2. Germline V gene sequence: CDR1 MRHNA, CDR2 SNTAGT. J lost 7 bases, V lost 5 bases, and 13 bases had no gene match. The CDR3 loop spans 16 amino acids. The CDR3 DNA reads as TGTGCCAGCAGTCCCATCGGGCTAGCGGGAATAAATACGCAGTATTTT. It specifies CASSPIGLAGINTQYF.

This clone was seen a single time. The chain uses TRBV4-1 and TRBJ1-1; TRBD1 matches at 9 bases. This CDR3 is built from 15 residues. Germline V lookup: CDR1 MGHRA, CDR2 YSYEKL. V gave up 6 bases and J gave up 0 bases; unmatched junction bases: 5. As DNA, the CDR3 is TGCGCCAGCAGACAGGGGGCAGGGTTGAACACTGAAGCTTTCTTT. Its protein is CASRQGAGLNTEAFF.

The chain recombines TRBV7-9 with TRBJ1-1; 9 bases are shared with TRBD1. CDR3 length: 15 amino acids. J was trimmed by 3 bases and V by 5 bases; bases with no gene match: 7. Germline-derived CDR1 and CDR2 are SEHNR and FQNEAQ (reference sequence). CDR3 DNA sequence: TGTGCCAGCAGCCTAAACAGGGGGCAAGACACTGAAGCTTTCTTT. Translating it yields CASSLNRGQDTEAFF. Combining the CDR3 with reference TRBV7-9 and TRBJ1-1 gives the whole variable domain DTGVSQNPRHKITKRGQNVTFRCDPISEHNRLYWYRQTLGQGPEFLTYFQNEAQLEKSRLLSDRFSAERPKGSFSTLEIQRTEQGDSAMYLCASSLNRGQDTEAFFGQGTRLTVV.

A word on this clone: The junction departs from the called germline gene at one end, perhaps through a read error. The J gene is TRBJ2-2, the V gene TRBV5-1, with TRBD2 identical over 14 bases. Germline-derived CDR1 and CDR2 are SGHRS and YFSETQ. The CDR3 is 16 amino acids. CDR3 coding DNA: TGTGCCAGCACCTTGGGGACTAGCGGGAGAGGAGGGGAGCTGTTTTTT. Its protein product is CASTLGTSGRGGELFF.

This sequence joins TRBV2 and TRBJ1-4; D might be TRBD1 (5 bases). This CDR3 region has 14 residues. Trimming took 6 bases from V and 2 from J, leaving 10 bases between them. Germline V gene data show CDR1 as SNHLY and CDR2 as FYNNEI. The CDR3 DNA reads as TGTGCCAGCAGCAAGGGACTGACTAATGAAAAACTGTTTTTT. It translates to CASSKGLTNEKLFF.

The chain couples TRBV29-1 to TRBJ2-2; 7 nucleotides align to TRBD1. The germline V gene encodes CDR1 SQVTM and CDR2 ANQGSEA. The CDR3 length is 14 residues. V dropped 6 bases and J dropped 4; count of bases not matched to a gene: 8. CDR3 protein: CSVAGTEFTGELFF. The CDR3 DNA reads TGCAGCGTAGCCGGGACAGAGTTCACCGGGGAGCTGTTTTTT.

The sample holds a few counts of this clone. The V gene is TRBV28, the J gene TRBJ1-5, with D possibly TRBD1 on 5 matching bases. Trimming took 8 bases from V and 0 from J, leaving 14 bases between them. The CDR3 extends over 15 amino acids. The germline CDR1 and CDR2 sequences are MDHEN and SYDVKM. In nucleotides, the CDR3 is TGTGCCAGCCTTGGGGGGGACTATAGCAATCAGCCCCAGCATTTT. It specifies CASLGGDYSNQPQHF.

The CDR3 DNA follows: TGTGCCAGCATCTCTCCGCGGGAAGCGAACACTGAAGCTTTCTTT. It yields the protein CASISPREANTEAFF. This chain joins TRBV6-6 and TRBJ1-1, with unresolved D. Germline loops: CDR1 MNHNY, CDR2 SVGAGI (reference sequence). Trimming cost V 7 bases and J 1 base, with 16 bases left between them. CDR3 length: 15 amino acids.

V usage is TRBV4-3 and J usage is TRBJ2-3, with TRBD2 identical over 8 bases. The CDR3 consists of 16 residues. V shed 0 bases and J 6 bases; nucleotides not matched to a gene: 8. Germline V gives CDR1 LGHNA, CDR2 YSLEER. Here the CDR3 reads CASSQEGASGWDTQYF. CDR3 nucleotide sequence: TGCGCCAGCAGCCAAGAAGGGGCTAGCGGGTGGGATACGCAGTATTTT.

The chain is built from TRBV10-3 and TRBJ2-6; the D gene is possibly TRBD1 (7 bases). This CDR3 spans 16 amino acids. The V end was cut by 7 bases, the J end by 9 bases, with 22 bases between. From germline, CDR1 is ENHRY and CDR2 SYGVKD. CDR3 protein: CAIKGPRGVGDNVLTF. Written as DNA, the CDR3 is TGTGCCATCAAAGGCCCCAGGGGGGTTGGTGACAACGTCCTGACTTTC.

The genes are TRBV7-9 and TRBJ1-5, with D perhaps matching TRBD1 (6 bases). The germline V gene has CDR1 SEHNR and CDR2 FQNEAQ (reference sequence). The CDR3 covers 14 residues. The germline V and J ends were trimmed by 1 base and 2 bases, with 6 bases remaining between them. In DNA form, the CDR3 reads TGTGCCAGCAGCTTAGGGACAGGCAATCAGCCCCAGCATTTT. Protein sequence: CASSLGTGNQPQHF.

In this sample, this clone turned up a few times. This rearrangement joins TRBV27 to TRBJ2-7; 9 bases align to TRBD1. The CDR3 is made up of 15 amino acids. Germline V gene lookup returns CDR1 MNHEY and CDR2 SMNVEV (reference sequence). Trimming took 5 bases from V and 4 from J; bases not matched to a gene: 9. This CDR3 is CASSPTGTGHYEQYV. CDR3 nucleotide sequence: TGTGCCAGCAGTCCGACCGGGACAGGGCATTACGAGCAGTACGTC.

This clone was seen a single time. The chain has TRBV9 and TRBJ2-1, with TRBD1 as a possible D gene (6 bases). Deletions cut 8 bases from V and 3 bases from J, with 15 bases between. Germline-derived CDR1 and CDR2 are SGDLS and YYNGEE. The CDR3 spans 14 residues. In nucleotides, the CDR3 is TGTGCCAGTAATTTAGGACAGATCTACAATGAGCAGTTCTTC. It specifies CASNLGQIYNEQFF.

This chain links TRBV6-5 with TRBJ1-6; weak D call: TRBD1 (6 bases). Germline CDR1 MNHEY, CDR2 SVGAGI. The V end was cut by 5 bases, the J end by 9 bases, with 11 bases between. This CDR3 contains 13 residues. CDR3 sequence: CASSPQGRSPLHF. CDR3 bases: TGTGCCAGCAGTCCCCAGGGGCGTTCACCCCTCCACTTT.

This chain connects TRBV3-1 (or the pseudogene TRBV3-2) to TRBJ1-3; D is undetermined. The length of the CDR3 is 16 residues. With 3 bases removed from V and 0 bases from J, the gap between germline ends came to 12 bases. Germline lookup yields CDR1 LGHDT and CDR2 YNNKEL (reference sequence). The CDR3 DNA follows: TGTGCCAGCAGCCAGCGATGGGCTAACTCTGGAAACACCATATATTTT. Translation: CASSQRWANSGNTIYF.

The chain has TRBV7-2 and TRBJ1-5; D is unresolved. Per germline, CDR1 SGHTA and CDR2 FQGNSA. The V end lost 2 bases, the J end lost 9 bases, and 8 bases lay between the germline ends. The CDR3 has 12 residues. The CDR3, as DNA: TGTGCCAGCAGCTTAATGGCTGGGCCCCAGCATTTT. Its translation is CASSLMAGPQHF.

The chain has TRBV18 and TRBJ2-1; D is unclear. In germline, CDR1 is KGHSH, CDR2 LQKENI. Trimming took off 5 bases at V and 0 bases at J, with 11 bases between the two ends. The CDR3 spans 15 residues. For the CDR3, the DNA is TGTGCCAGCTCAACCACTCGGAGCTCCTACAATGAGCAGTTCTTC. It codes for CASSTTRSSYNEQFF.

The V call is TRBV2, the J call TRBJ2-3; 7 positions agree with TRBD2. CDR1 is SNHLY and CDR2 is FYNNEI in the germline V gene. CDR3 length equals 13 residues. V lost 6 bases, J lost 5 bases, and 5 bases stayed unmatched. This CDR3 is CASRGPSGDTQYF. CDR3 bases: TGTGCCAGCAGAGGCCCTAGCGGAGATACGCAGTATTTT.